The clone carrying this T cell receptor (beta chain) appeared a few times. Antigen specificity is unknown. This sample was taken from a study of identical twins' blood T cells. Findings of the study overall: Shared CDR3 clonotype counts between two donors mainly tracked the product of their cloneset sizes, twins included.

Reared together, all three twin pairs probably met the same infectious agents and vaccines. A previously described protocol, modified, built RNA-based TCR cDNA libraries. Original handling: Clonotypes per individual ranged from about 95,000 to nearly 550,000. TCRdb redid the calling of the 5' RACE reads with MiXCR, one entry per CDR3 protein. TCRdb assigned the V and J calls; the authors' analysis was not used. Here the sample spans 350,000 to 450,000 distinct CDR3 sequences, over 25% being singletons. With V trimmed by 0 bases and J by 4 bases, 0 bases remained unmatched. The CDR3 contains 14 residues. Germline CDR1 and CDR2: KGHSH and LQKENI.

The clonotype originates from a woman aged 18 to 49 in good health. The sample taken for sequencing was PBMCs. The V and J genes are TRBV18 and TRBJ2-4, with 7 positions matching TRBD1. The CDR3 loop reads CASSPPGQKNIQYF. CDR3 DNA sequence: TGTGCCAGCTCACCACCGGGACAGAAAAACATTCAGTACTTC. Supplemented by reference TRBV18 and TRBJ2-4, the full variable domain reads NAGVMQNPRHLVRRRGQEARLRCSPMKGHSHVYWYRQLPEEGLKFMVYLQKENIIDESGMPKERFSAEFPKEGPSILRIQQVVRGDSAAYFCASSPPGQKNIQYFGAGTRLSVL.